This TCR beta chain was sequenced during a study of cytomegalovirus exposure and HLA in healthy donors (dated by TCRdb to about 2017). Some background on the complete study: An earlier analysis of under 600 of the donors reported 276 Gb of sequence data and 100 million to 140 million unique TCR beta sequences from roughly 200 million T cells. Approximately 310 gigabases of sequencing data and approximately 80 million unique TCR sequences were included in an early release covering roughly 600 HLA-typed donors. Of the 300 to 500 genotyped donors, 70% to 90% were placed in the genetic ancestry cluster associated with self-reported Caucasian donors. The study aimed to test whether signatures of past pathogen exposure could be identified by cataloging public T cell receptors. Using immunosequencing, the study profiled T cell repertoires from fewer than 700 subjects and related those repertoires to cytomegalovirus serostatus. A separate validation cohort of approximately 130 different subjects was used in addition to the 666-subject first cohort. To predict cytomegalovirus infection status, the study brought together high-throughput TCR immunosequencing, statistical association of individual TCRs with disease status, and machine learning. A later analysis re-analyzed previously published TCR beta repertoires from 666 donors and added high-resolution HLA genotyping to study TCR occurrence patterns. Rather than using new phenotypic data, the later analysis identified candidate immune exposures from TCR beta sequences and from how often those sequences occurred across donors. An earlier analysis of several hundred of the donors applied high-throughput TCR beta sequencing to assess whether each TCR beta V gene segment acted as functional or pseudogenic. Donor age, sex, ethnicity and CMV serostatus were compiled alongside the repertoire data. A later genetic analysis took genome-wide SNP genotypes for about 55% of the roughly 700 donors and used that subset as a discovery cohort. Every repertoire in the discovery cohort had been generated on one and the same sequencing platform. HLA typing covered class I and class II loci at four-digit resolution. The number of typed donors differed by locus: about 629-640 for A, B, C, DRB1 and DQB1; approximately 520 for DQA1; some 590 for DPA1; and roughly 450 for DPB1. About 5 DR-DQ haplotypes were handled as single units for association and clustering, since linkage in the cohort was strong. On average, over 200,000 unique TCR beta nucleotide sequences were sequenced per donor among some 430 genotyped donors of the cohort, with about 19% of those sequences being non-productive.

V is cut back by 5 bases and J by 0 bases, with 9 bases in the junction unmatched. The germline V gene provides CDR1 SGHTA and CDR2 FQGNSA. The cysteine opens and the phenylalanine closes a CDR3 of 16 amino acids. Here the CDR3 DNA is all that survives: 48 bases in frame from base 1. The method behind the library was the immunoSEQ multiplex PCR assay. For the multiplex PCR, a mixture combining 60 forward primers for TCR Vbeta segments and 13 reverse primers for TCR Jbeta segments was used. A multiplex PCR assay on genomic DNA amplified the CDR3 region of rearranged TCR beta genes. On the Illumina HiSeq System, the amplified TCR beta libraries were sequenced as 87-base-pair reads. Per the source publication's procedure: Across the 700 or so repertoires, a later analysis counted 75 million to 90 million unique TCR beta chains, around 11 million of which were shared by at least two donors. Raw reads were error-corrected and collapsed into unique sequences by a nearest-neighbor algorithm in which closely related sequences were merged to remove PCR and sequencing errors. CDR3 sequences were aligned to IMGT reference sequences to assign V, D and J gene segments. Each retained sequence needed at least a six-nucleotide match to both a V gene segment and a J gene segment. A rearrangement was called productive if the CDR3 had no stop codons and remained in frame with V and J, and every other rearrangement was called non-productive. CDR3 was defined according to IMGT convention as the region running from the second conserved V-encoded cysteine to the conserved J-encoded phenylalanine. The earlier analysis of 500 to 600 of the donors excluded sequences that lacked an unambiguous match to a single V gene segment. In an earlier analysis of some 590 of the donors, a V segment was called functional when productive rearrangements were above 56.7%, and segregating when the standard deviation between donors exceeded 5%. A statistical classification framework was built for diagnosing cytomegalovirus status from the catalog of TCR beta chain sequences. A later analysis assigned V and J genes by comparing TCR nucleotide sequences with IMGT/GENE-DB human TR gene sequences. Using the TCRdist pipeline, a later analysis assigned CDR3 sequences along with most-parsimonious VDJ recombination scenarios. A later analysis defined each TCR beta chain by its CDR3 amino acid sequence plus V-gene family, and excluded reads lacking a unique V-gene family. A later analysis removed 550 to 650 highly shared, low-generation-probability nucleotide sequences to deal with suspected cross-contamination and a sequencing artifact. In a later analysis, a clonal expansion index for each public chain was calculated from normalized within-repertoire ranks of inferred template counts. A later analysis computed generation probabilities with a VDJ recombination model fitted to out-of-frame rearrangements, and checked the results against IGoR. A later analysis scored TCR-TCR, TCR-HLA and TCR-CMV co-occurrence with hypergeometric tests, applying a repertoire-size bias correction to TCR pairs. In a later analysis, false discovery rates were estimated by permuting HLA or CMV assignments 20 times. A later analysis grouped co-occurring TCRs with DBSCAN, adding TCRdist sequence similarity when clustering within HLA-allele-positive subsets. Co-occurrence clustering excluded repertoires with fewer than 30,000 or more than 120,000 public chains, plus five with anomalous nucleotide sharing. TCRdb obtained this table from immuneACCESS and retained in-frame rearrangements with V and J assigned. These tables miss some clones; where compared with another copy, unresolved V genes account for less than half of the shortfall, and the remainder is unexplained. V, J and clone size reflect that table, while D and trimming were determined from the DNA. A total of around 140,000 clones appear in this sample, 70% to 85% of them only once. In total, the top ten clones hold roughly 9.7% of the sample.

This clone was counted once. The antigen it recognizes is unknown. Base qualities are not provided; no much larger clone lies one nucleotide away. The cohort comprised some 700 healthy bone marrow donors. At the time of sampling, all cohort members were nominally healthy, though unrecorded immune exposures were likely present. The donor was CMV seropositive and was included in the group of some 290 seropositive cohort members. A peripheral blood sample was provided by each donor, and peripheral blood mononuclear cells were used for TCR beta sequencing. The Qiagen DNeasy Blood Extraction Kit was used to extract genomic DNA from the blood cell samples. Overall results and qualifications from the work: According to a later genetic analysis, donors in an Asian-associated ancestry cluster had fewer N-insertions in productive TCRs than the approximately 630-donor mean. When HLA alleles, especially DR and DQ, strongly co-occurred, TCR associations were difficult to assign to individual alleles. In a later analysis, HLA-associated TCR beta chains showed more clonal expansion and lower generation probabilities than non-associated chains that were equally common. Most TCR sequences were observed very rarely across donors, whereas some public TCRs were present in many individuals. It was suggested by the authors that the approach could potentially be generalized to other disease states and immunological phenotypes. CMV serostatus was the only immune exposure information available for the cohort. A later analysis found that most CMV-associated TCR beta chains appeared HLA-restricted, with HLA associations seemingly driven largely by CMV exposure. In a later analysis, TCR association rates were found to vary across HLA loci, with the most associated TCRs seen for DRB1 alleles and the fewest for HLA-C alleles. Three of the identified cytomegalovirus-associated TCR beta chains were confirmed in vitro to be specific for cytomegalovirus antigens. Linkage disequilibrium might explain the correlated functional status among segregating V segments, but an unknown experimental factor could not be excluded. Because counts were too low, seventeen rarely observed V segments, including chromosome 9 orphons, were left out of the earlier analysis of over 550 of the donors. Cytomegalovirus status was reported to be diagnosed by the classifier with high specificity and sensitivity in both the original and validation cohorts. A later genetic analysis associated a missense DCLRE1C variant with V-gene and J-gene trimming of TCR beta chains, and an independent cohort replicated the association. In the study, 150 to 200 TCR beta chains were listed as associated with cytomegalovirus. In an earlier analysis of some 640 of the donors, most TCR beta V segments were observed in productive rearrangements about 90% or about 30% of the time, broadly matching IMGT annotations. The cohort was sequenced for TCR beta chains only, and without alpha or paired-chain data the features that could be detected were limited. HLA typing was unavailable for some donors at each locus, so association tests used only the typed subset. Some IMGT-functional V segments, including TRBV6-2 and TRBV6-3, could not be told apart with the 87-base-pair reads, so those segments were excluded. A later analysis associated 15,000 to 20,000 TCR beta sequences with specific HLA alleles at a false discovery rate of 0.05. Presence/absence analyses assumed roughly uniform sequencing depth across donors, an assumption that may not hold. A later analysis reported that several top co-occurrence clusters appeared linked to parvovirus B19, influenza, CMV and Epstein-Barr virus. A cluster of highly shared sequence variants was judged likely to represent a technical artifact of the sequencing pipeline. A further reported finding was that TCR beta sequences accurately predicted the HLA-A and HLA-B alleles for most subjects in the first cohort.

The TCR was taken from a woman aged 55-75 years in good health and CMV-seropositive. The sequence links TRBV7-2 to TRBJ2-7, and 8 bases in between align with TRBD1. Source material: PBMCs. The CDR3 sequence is CASSPRQGPSSYEQYF. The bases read TGTGCCAGCAGCCCCCGACAGGGGCCCAGCTCCTACGAGCAGTACTTC.